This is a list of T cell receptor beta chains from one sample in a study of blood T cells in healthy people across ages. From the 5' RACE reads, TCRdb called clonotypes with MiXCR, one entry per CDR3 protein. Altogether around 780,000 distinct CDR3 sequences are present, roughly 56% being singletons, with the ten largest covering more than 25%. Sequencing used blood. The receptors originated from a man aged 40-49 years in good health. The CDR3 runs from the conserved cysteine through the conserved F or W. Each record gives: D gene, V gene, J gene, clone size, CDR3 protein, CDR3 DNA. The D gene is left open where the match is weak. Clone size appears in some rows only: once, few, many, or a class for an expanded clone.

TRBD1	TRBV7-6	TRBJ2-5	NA	CASSRGTGGKISPAQYF	TGTGCCAGCAGCAGAGGGACAGGGGGAAAAATTTCCCCGGCCCAGTACTTC
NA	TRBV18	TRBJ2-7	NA	CASSQQRGRQEQYF	TGTGCCAGCTCACAACAAAGAGGGCGTCAAGAGCAGTACTTC
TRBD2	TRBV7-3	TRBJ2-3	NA	CASSFAVGGGLDTQYF	TGTGCCAGCAGCTTTGCCGTCGGCGGGGGTTTAGATACGCAGTATTTT
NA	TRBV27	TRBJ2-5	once	CASSNPKQYQETQYF	TGTGCCAGCAGTAACCCAAAACAGTACCAAGAGACCCAGTACTTC
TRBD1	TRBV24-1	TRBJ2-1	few	CATSDSTGNSYNEQFF	TGTGCCACCAGTGATTCGACAGGGAATTCCTACAATGAGCAGTTCTTC
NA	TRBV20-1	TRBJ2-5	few	CSVFSNQETQYF	TGCAGTGTCTTTTCCAACCAAGAGACCCAGTACTTC
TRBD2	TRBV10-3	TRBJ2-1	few	CAIRLAGGPNEQFF	TGTGCCATCAGACTAGCGGGGGGGCCGAATGAGCAGTTCTTC
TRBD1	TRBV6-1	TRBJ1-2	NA	CASSERQGDGYTF	TGTGCCAGCTCTGAACGACAGGGCGACGGCTACACCTTC
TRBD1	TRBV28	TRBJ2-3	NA	CASRTGGITDTQYF	TGTGCCAGCAGAACAGGGGGCATCACAGATACGCAGTATTTT
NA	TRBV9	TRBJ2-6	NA	CASSSRGADPLGGANVLTF	TGTGCCAGCAGCTCCCGAGGGGCGGACCCCCTAGGTGGGGCCAACGTCCTGACTTTC
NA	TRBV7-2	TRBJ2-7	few	CASSLGVAREQYF	TGTGCCAGCAGCTTAGGAGTGGCGCGGGAGCAGTACTTC
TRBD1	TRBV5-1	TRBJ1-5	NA	CASSPGDREIRQPQHF	TGCGCCAGCAGCCCCGGGGACAGGGAGATACGGCAGCCCCAGCATTTT
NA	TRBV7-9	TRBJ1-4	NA	CASSLGAEKLFF	TGTGCCAGCAGCTTGGGGGCTGAAAAACTGTTTTTT
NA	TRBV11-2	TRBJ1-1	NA	CASSLARSSPEAFF	TGTGCCAGCAGCTTGGCCCGATCTTCTCCTGAAGCTTTCTTT
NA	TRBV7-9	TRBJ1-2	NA	CASSRDSGYGYTF	TGTGCCAGCAGCCGCGACTCTGGCTATGGCTACACCTTC
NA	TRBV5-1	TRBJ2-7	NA	CASSTPMNDGYEQYF	TGCGCCAGCAGTACCCCTATGAACGACGGCTACGAGCAGTACTTC
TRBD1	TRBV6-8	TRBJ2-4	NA	CASSKSGTATSAKNIQYF	TGTGCCAGCAGCAAATCCGGGACAGCTACCTCAGCCAAAAACATTCAGTACTTC
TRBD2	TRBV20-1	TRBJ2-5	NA	CSAAIAGVETQYF	TGCAGTGCTGCTATAGCGGGAGTAGAGACCCAGTACTTC
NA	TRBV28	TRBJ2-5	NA	CASSMNFGNEQYF	TGTGCCAGCAGTATGAACTTTGGCAATGAGCAGTACTTC
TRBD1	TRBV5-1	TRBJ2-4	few	CASSLRQGAAKNIQYF	TGCGCCAGCAGCTTGCGACAGGGGGCTGCCAAAAACATTCAGTACTTC
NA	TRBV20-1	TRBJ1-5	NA	CSARGYRSNQPQHF	TGCAGTGCTAGAGGCTATAGGAGCAATCAGCCCCAGCATTTT
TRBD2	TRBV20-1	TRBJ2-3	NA	CSARRGLAGMADTQYF	TGCAGTGCTAGGAGGGGACTAGCGGGAATGGCAGATACGCAGTATTTT
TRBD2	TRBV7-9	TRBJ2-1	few	CASGEGNEQFF	TGTGCCAGCGGGGAGGGGAATGAGCAGTTCTTC
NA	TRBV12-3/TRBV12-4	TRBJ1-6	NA	CASSLSGVNNSPLHF	TGTGCCAGCAGTTTATCAGGGGTCAATAATTCACCCCTCCACTTT
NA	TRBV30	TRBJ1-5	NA	CAWANRAQQPQHF	TGTGCCTGGGCTAACAGGGCACAACAGCCCCAGCATTTT
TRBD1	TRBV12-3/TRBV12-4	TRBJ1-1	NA	CASSVQGVTEAFF	TGTGCCAGCAGCGTACAGGGGGTCACTGAAGCTTTCTTT
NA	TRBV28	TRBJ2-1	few	CATRGLFPYNEQFF	TGTGCCACCAGGGGTTTGTTTCCGTACAATGAGCAGTTCTTC
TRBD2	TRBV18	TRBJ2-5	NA	CASSPPGTSGYMGETQYF	TGTGCCAGCTCACCGCCCGGGACTAGCGGGTATATGGGGGAGACCCAGTACTTC
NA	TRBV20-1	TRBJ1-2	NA	CSALSDTANYGYTF	TGCAGTGCTCTTTCGGACACAGCTAACTATGGCTACACCTTC